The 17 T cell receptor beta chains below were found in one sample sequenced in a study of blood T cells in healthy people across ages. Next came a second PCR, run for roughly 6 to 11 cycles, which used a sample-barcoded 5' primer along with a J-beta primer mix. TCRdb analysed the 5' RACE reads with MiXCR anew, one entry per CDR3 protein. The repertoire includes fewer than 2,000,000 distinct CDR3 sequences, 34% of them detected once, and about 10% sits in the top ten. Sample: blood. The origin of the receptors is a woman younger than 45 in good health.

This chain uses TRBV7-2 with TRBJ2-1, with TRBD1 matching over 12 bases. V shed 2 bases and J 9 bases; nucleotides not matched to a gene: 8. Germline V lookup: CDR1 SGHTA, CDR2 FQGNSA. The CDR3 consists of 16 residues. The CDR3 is CASSLRPGQGAGEQFF. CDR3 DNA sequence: TGTGCCAGCAGCTTAAGACCGGGACAGGGGGCAGGTGAGCAGTTCTTC.

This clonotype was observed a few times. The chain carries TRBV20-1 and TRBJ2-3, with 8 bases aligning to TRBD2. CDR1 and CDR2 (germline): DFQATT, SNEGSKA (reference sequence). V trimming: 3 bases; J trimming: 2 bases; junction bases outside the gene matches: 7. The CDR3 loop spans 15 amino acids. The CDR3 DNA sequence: TGCAGTGCTAGTGGGACTAGTCGATCCACAGATACGCAGTATTTT. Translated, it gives CSASGTSRSTDTQYF.

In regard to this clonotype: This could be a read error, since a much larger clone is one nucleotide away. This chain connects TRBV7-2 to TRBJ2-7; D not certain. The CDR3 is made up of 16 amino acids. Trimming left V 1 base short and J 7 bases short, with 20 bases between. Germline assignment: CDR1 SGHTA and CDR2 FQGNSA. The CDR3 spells CASSLDVASRYNEQYF. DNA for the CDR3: TGTGCCAGCAGCTTAGATGTGGCTAGTCGCTACAATGAGCAGTACTTC.

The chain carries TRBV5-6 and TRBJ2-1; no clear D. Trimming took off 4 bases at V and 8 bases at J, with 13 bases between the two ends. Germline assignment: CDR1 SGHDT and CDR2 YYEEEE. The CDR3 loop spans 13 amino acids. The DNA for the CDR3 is TGTGCCAGCAGCCTCAATATTATTGATGAGCAGTTCTTC. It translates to CASSLNIIDEQFF.

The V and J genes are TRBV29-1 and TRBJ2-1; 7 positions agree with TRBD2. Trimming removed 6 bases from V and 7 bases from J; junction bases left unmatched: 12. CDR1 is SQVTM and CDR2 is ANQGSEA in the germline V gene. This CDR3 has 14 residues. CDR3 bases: TGCAGCGTCAGAGTGGGAGGGCCCTGGAATGAGCAGTTCTTC. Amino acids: CSVRVGGPWNEQFF.

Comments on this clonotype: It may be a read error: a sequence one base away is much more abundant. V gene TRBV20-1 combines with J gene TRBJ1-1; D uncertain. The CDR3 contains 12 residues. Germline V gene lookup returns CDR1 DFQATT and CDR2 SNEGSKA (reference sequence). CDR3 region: CNATEMNTEAFF. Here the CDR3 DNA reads TGCAATGCTACTGAGATGAACACTGAAGCTTTCTTT.

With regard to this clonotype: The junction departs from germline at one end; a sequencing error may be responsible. For the CDR3, the DNA is TGTGTCAGCAGCTTAGCGGGAGGCACAGATACGCAGTATTTT. It specifies CVSSLAGGTDTQYF. This chain uses TRBV7-2 with TRBJ2-3, with 9 positions matching TRBD2. Per germline, CDR1 SGHTA and CDR2 FQGNSA. The CDR3 totals 14 residues.

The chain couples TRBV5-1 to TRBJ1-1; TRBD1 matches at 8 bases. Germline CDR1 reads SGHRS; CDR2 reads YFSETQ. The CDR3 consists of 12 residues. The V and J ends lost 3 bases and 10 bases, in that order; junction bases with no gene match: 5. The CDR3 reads CASSSTGGGAFF. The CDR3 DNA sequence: TGCGCCAGCAGCTCAACAGGGGGTGGAGCTTTCTTT.

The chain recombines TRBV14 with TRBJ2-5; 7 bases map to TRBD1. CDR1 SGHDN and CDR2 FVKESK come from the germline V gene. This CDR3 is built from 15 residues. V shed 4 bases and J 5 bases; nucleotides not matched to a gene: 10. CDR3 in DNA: TGTGCCAGCAGCCCCTTACAGGGGATCTGGGAGACCCAGTACTTC. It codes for CASSPLQGIWETQYF.

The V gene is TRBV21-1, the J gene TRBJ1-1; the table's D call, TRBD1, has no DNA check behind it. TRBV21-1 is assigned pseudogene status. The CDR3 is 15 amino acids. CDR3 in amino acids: CASSSNRGLNSEAFF. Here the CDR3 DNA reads TGTGCCAGCAGCTCGAACAGGGGCCTGAACTCTGAAGCTTTCTTT.

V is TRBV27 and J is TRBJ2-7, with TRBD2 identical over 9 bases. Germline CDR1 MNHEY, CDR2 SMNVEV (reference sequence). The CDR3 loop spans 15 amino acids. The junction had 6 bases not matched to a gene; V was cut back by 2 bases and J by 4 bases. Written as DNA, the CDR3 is TGTGCCAGCAGTTTAAGGCGGGAGGGCCGGTACGAGCAGTACTTC. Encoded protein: CASSLRREGRYEQYF.

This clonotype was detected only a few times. CDR3 region: CASSELLGTSGRSGELFF. DNA of the CDR3: TGTGCCAGCAGTGAACTTCTTGGGACTAGCGGGAGAAGCGGGGAGCTGTTTTTT. The V and J genes are TRBV6-1 and TRBJ2-2; 14 bases are a match to TRBD2. The CDR3 spans 18 residues. With 2 bases clipped from V and 7 bases from J, the junction kept 9 bases outside the gene matches. Germline CDR1 is MNHNS and CDR2 is SASEGT.

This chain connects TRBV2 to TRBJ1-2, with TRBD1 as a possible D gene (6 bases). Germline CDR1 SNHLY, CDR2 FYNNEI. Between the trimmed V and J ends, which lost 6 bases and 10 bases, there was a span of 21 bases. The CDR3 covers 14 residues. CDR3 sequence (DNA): TGTGCCAGCAGCGAGGGGGACTCCCGCGGAGACTACACCTTC. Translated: CASSEGDSRGDYTF.

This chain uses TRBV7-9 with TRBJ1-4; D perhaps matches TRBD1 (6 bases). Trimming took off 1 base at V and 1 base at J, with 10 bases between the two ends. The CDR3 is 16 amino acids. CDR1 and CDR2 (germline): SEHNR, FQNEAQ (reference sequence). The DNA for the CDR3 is TGTGCCAGCAGCTTAGGGCAACAGGGAACTAATGAAAAACTGTTTTTT. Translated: CASSLGQQGTNEKLFF.

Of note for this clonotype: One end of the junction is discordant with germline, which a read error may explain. CDR3 coding DNA: TGCGTCAGCAGCTCATCCGGGACAGGGGGCATGTACTACTATGGCTACACCTTC. Protein product: CVSSSSGTGGMYYYGYTF. The rearrangement joins TRBV5-1 to TRBJ1-2; 12 bases are a match to TRBD1. The length of the CDR3 is 18 residues. CDR1 SGHRS and CDR2 YFSETQ come from the germline V gene.

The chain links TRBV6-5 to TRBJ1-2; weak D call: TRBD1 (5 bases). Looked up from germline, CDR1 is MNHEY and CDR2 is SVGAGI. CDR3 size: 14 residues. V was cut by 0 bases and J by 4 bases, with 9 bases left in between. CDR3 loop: CASSYSKGIYGYTF. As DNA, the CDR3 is TGTGCCAGCAGTTACTCGAAGGGGATCTATGGCTACACCTTC.

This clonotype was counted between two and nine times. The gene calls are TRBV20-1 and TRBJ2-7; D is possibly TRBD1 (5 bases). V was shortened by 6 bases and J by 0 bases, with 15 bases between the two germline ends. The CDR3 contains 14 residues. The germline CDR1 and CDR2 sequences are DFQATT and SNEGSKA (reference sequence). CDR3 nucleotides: TGCAGTGCCCCATGGGGCAGGAGCTCCTACGAGCAGTACTTC. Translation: CSAPWGRSSYEQYF.